The clone carrying this T cell receptor (beta chain) was picked up a small number of times. The antigen remains undetermined. These data originate in a study of graft-versus-host responses after intestinal transplantation. The wider study: Following induction with anti-thymocyte globulin, all recipients were given tacrolimus and steroids for about three years.

With V trimmed by 7 bases and J by 3 bases, 5 bases remained unmatched. Germline loops: CDR1 MNHNS, CDR2 SASEGT. The CDR3 is 14 amino acids. The protocol was immunoSEQ multiplex PCR, while the TCRdb copy is restricted to in-frame clones and leaves out a portion. The sample lists just under 90,000 clones, 80% to 85% occurring once. This sample comprised unstimulated CD8+ T cells sorted from spleen or lymph node cells, obtained before intestinal transplant. The receptor was isolated from a human donor who received an intestinal transplant. The chain joins TRBV6-1 to TRBJ1-5; 8 nucleotides line up with TRBD1. CDR3 sequence reads: CASTPGGLNQPQHF. The CDR3 nucleotides read TGTGCCAGCACCCCAGGGGGCCTCAATCAGCCCCAGCATTTT.